This T cell receptor beta chain was profiled in a study of cytomegalovirus exposure and HLA in healthy donors. As for the study in general: Later, an analysis reported that the 100 to 150 validation repertoires had used the same platform as the roughly 650 first-cohort repertoires. Findings and caveats of the study: Researchers counted approximately 160 TCR beta chains as cytomegalovirus-associated.

About this clone: Its cognate antigen is unknown. Other nucleotide sequences in the sample specify the same CDR3.

V shed 6 bases and J 7 bases; nucleotides not matched to a gene: 8. CDR3 length: 15 amino acids. Germline V gives CDR1 SNHLY, CDR2 FYNNEI. Assay: immunoSEQ multiplex PCR; the TCRdb copy retains only in-frame clones and omits some. Among 150,000 to 160,000 clones listed, around 84% were seen once. This chain joins TRBV2 and TRBJ2-1, with 11 nucleotides matching TRBD1. The receptor was derived from a human donor in good health. The sample taken for sequencing was PBMCs. CDR3 DNA: TGTGCCAGCAGCGCGGGACAGGGGGTCTGGAATGAGCAGTTCTTC. This translates into CASSAGQGVWNEQFF.